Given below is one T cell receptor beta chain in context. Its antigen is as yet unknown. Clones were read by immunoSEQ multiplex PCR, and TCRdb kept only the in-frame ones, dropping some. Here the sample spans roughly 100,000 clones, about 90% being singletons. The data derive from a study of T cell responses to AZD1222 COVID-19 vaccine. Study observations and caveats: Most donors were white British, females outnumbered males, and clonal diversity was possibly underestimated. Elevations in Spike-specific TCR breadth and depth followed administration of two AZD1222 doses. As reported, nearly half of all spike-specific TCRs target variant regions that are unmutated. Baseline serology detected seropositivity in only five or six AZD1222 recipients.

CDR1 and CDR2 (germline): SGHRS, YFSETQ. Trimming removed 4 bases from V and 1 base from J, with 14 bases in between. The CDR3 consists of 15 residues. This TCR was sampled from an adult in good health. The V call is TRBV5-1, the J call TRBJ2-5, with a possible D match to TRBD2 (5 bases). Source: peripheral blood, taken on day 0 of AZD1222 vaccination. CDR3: CASSTTRASQETQYF. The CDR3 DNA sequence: TGCGCCAGCAGCACTACTAGGGCGTCCCAAGAGACCCAGTACTTC.